This is a list of T cell receptor beta chains from one sample in a study of identical twins. TCRdb used MiXCR to reprocess the 5' RACE reads, holding one entry per CDR3 protein. The top ten clones hold about 0.91% of a sample with 500,000 to 600,000 distinct CDR3 sequences, less than 25% of them seen once. These data are also associated with another study on T cells expressing NK-cell markers.

The sample was CD4+ T cells sorted from blood. The receptor source for this set is a woman between 18 and 29 years old in good health. The CDR3 runs from the conserved cysteine through the conserved F or W. The D gene is left open where the match is weak. Where a row states a size, it is once, few, many or the class of an expanded clone; other rows omit it.

size,V,D,J,DNA,CDR3
many,TRBV7-8,.,TRBJ2-3,TGTGCCAGCAGCTTAGTGTCGGCAGGAACAAGCACAGATACGCAGTATTTT,CASSLVSAGTSTDTQYF
.,TRBV7-9,.,TRBJ2-2,TGTGCCAGCAGCTTAATTGGTCGGGGGGAGCTGTTTTTT,CASSLIGRGELFF
.,TRBV2,TRBD1,TRBJ2-1,TGTGCCAGCAGGGAGGGGACAGGGGGCTGGTGGCAGTTCTTC,CASREGTGGWWQFF
.,TRBV4-2,.,TRBJ2-6,TGTGCCAGCAGCCAAGGCCAGGCATCGGCTCCTGGGGCCAACGTCCTGACTTTC,CASSQGQASAPGANVLTF
few,TRBV12-3/TRBV12-4,TRBD1,TRBJ1-1,TGTGCCAGCAGGAAACAGGGGGCTATTACGAACACTGAAGCTTTCTTT,CASRKQGAITNTEAFF
.,TRBV30,TRBD1,TRBJ1-5,TGTGCCTGGAGTTTTGGACAGGCGAGCAATCAGCCCCAGCATTTT,CAWSFGQASNQPQHF
.,TRBV7-9,TRBD2,TRBJ2-7,TGTGCCAGCAGCTTTCCTGAGCGGGAGGGGTCCTACGAGCAGTACTTC,CASSFPEREGSYEQYF
few,TRBV10-2,TRBD2,TRBJ2-7,TGCGCCAGCAGTGAGTCCGGGATCGCGGGGAGGGCCTACGAGCAGTACTTC,CASSESGIAGRAYEQYF
many,TRBV12-3/TRBV12-4,.,TRBJ2-2,TGTGCCAGCAGTTTCGGGGTCACCGGGGAGCTGTTTTTT,CASSFGVTGELFF
few,TRBV12-3/TRBV12-4,.,TRBJ2-6,TGTGCCAGCCTCCAACCAGGGTCTGGGGCCAACGTCCTGACTTTC,CASLQPGSGANVLTF
few,TRBV4-2,.,TRBJ1-6,TGTGCCAGCAGCCAAGAAGCCGCTGGGGTTCGATCACCCCTCCACTTT,CASSQEAAGVRSPLHF
few,TRBV15,TRBD2,TRBJ2-1,TGTGCCACCAGCAGAGGGGGAGGGAGCGGGAGCCCCTACAATGAGCAGTTCTTC,CATSRGGGSGSPYNEQFF
few,TRBV20-1,.,TRBJ1-3,TGCAGTGCTGGCAAACAGGGAACTGGAAACACCATATATTTT,CSAGKQGTGNTIYF
few,TRBV20-1,.,TRBJ1-2,TGCAGTGCTAGAGGCCAGGGCGACTATGGCTACACCTTC,CSARGQGDYGYTF
.,TRBV21-1,.,TRBJ2-5,TGTGCCAGCAGCCCCCCCAGGAGGGACTTTAACCAAGAGACCCAGTACTTC,CASSPPRRDFNQETQYF
many,TRBV29-1,.,TRBJ1-1,TGCAGCGTTGAAGATCCGTGGTCGGGGGCTAACACTGAAGCTTTCTTT,CSVEDPWSGANTEAFF
.,TRBV20-1,.,TRBJ2-5,TGCAGTGCTGCAGACAGACAAGAGACCCAGTACTTC,CSAADRQETQYF
.,TRBV9,TRBD2,TRBJ2-1,TGTGCCAGCAGCGTAGGGCTGACTAGCGGGAGGGCCTACAATGAGCAGTTCTTC,CASSVGLTSGRAYNEQFF
few,TRBV11-2,TRBD1,TRBJ1-1,TGTGCCAGCAGCTCCCTGAACAGGGGGCGAACTGAAGCTTTCTTT,CASSSLNRGRTEAFF
.,TRBV12-3/TRBV12-4,.,TRBJ1-5,TGTGCCAGCAGTTTAGCGGGAGTTTATAGCAATCAGCCCCAGCATTTT,CASSLAGVYSNQPQHF
.,TRBV4-3,TRBD2,TRBJ2-1,TGCGCCAGCAGCCAAGAACTAGCGGGAGCTGAGCAGTTCTTC,CASSQELAGAEQFF
few,TRBV27,TRBD1,TRBJ2-7,TGTGCCAGCAGTTTACCGGGACAGGGGAGGCACGAGCAGTACTTC,CASSLPGQGRHEQYF
few,TRBV20-1,.,TRBJ2-7,TGCAGTGCCACCGGCCTCAAATCCTACGAGCAGTACTTC,CSATGLKSYEQYF
.,TRBV27,.,TRBJ1-6,TGTGCCAGCTGCTTAATCGGTTCACCCCTCCACTTT,CASCLIGSPLHF
.,TRBV7-9,TRBD1,TRBJ1-6,TGTGCCAGCAGGCCCAAGGGACAGTTTAATTCACCCCTCCACTTT,CASRPKGQFNSPLHF
few,TRBV9,.,TRBJ2-1,TGTGCCAGCAGCGTAGACGTCTCCAATGAGCAGTTCTTC,CASSVDVSNEQFF
once,TRBV5-1,TRBD2,TRBJ2-2,TGCGCCAGCAGCAGGACTAGCGGGAGCTCCGGGGAGCTGTTTTTT,CASSRTSGSSGELFF
few,TRBV20-1,TRBD2,TRBJ2-4,TGCAGTGCTTCCCTAGCGGGGGTTTCCAAAAACATTCAGTACTTC,CSASLAGVSKNIQYF
.,TRBV7-9,.,TRBJ1-5,TGTGCCAGCAGCGGGGTTGGAGGGTCGAATCAGCCCCAGCATTTT,CASSGVGGSNQPQHF
few,TRBV4-1,.,TRBJ2-5,TGCGCCAGCAGCCAAGAGAGAGGGTCCGCGCCAGAGACCCAGTACTTC,CASSQERGSAPETQYF
many,TRBV5-1,.,TRBJ2-1,TGCGCCAGCAGCTTGGTTAGGACCCGGGGTGAGCAGTTCTTC,CASSLVRTRGEQFF
.,TRBV5-1,TRBD1,TRBJ1-2,TGCGCCAGCAGCTTGGTTGCCGGGACAGGGCCCCATGGCTACACCTTC,CASSLVAGTGPHGYTF
few,TRBV2,.,TRBJ2-7,TGTGCCAGCTCGCGACAGTACGGGGAGCAGTACTTC,CASSRQYGEQYF
few,TRBV29-1,.,TRBJ1-1,TGCAGCGTTGCCCCCGGGGGGAACACTGAAGCTTTCTTT,CSVAPGGNTEAFF
.,TRBV7-2,.,TRBJ2-5,TGTGCCAGCAGCTTGACCGCAGGGGAGAGGAAGACCCAGTACTTC,CASSLTAGERKTQYF
.,TRBV27,.,TRBJ1-4,TGTGCCAGCAGTTTATCGGGGGCAGGGAGGAGTGAAAAACTGTTTTTT,CASSLSGAGRSEKLFF